These T cell receptor beta chains were read from a single sample in a study of cytomegalovirus exposure and HLA in healthy donors. The assay was immunoSEQ multiplex PCR, and TCRdb's table has in-frame clones only and misses some. The sample lists fewer than 250,000 clones; approximately 85% were seen once. Specimen: PBMCs. Receptors originate from a woman aged 18-35 years in good health and CMV-seronegative. Each CDR3 is given with its conserved first and last residue. Fields, in order: D gene, J gene, clone size, V gene, CDR3 protein, CDR3 DNA. D genes are given only for firm matches. The listing skips clone size in some rows; elsewhere it reads once, few, many or a size class.

d_gene: TRBD2; j_gene: TRBJ2-2; abundance: NA; v_gene: TRBV4-2; CDR3aa: CASSQRTSGVSNTGELFF; CDR3nt: TGTGCCAGCAGCCAAAGGACTAGCGGGGTTAGTAACACCGGGGAGCTGTTTTTT
d_gene: TRBD1; j_gene: TRBJ2-1; abundance: NA; v_gene: TRBV4-1; CDR3aa: CASSQDPGGFYNEQFF; CDR3nt: TGCGCCAGCAGCCAAGATCCAGGGGGCTTCTACAATGAGCAGTTCTTC
d_gene: NA; j_gene: TRBJ2-1; abundance: NA; v_gene: TRBV15; CDR3aa: CATSRGGPRNSYNEQFF; CDR3nt: TGTGCCACCAGCAGAGGGGGGCCCAGGAACTCCTACAATGAGCAGTTCTTC
d_gene: TRBD2; j_gene: TRBJ2-7; abundance: NA; v_gene: TRBV7-6; CDR3aa: CASSRSGENSEQYF; CDR3nt: TGTGCCAGCAGCAGAAGCGGGGAGAATTCAGAGCAGTACTTC
d_gene: NA; j_gene: TRBJ2-1; abundance: NA; v_gene: TRBV7-8; CDR3aa: CASSPQGHEQFF; CDR3nt: TGTGCCAGCAGCCCACAGGGTCATGAGCAGTTCTTC
d_gene: NA; j_gene: TRBJ2-5; abundance: NA; v_gene: TRBV7-2; CDR3aa: CASSFRGGETQYF; CDR3nt: TGTGCCAGCAGTTTTAGAGGTGGAGAGACCCAGTACTTC
d_gene: NA; j_gene: TRBJ2-3; abundance: NA; v_gene: TRBV6-1; CDR3aa: CASSEAAATSDTQYF; CDR3nt: TGTGCCAGCAGTGAAGCGGCGGCTACTTCAGATACGCAGTATTTT
d_gene: TRBD1; j_gene: TRBJ2-7; abundance: NA; v_gene: TRBV18; CDR3aa: CASSGGWDRVNYEQYF; CDR3nt: TGTGCCAGCTCAGGTGGTTGGGACAGGGTAAACTACGAGCAGTACTTC
d_gene: TRBD1; j_gene: TRBJ1-2; abundance: NA; v_gene: TRBV5-1; CDR3aa: CASTPGQRSNGTF; CDR3nt: TGCGCCAGCACCCCGGGACAGAGATCCAATGGTACCTTC
d_gene: TRBD2; j_gene: TRBJ2-7; abundance: once; v_gene: TRBV5-1; CDR3aa: CASSLELAGLSYEQYF; CDR3nt: TGCGCCAGCAGCTTGGAGCTAGCGGGGCTCTCCTACGAGCAGTACTTC
d_gene: NA; j_gene: TRBJ2-5; abundance: NA; v_gene: TRBV29-1; CDR3aa: CSVDGSLWRETQYF; CDR3nt: TGCAGCGTTGATGGTTCCCTCTGGCGGGAGACCCAGTACTTC
d_gene: NA; j_gene: TRBJ1-2; abundance: NA; v_gene: TRBV4-1; CDR3aa: CASSQDIGSYGYTF; CDR3nt: TGCGCCAGCAGCCAAGATATCGGGTCCTATGGCTACACCTTC
d_gene: TRBD1; j_gene: TRBJ1-2; abundance: NA; v_gene: TRBV7-9; CDR3aa: CASSDGTGGYGYTF; CDR3nt: TGTGCCAGCAGCGATGGGACAGGAGGGTACGGCTACACCTTC
d_gene: NA; j_gene: TRBJ1-2; abundance: few; v_gene: TRBV5-1; CDR3aa: CASSLAQGGYGYTF; CDR3nt: TGCGCCAGCAGCTTGGCTCAGGGAGGCTATGGCTACACCTTC
d_gene: NA; j_gene: TRBJ1-1; abundance: few; v_gene: TRBV27; CDR3aa: CASSPGAYTEAFF; CDR3nt: TGTGCCAGCAGTCCAGGCGCGTACACTGAAGCTTTCTTT
d_gene: NA; j_gene: TRBJ2-1; abundance: NA; v_gene: TRBV11-2; CDR3aa: CASSLRGEQFF; CDR3nt: TGTGCCAGCAGCTTACGGGGTGAGCAGTTCTTC
d_gene: NA; j_gene: TRBJ1-5; abundance: NA; v_gene: TRBV30; CDR3aa: CAWSRTGTSNQPQHF; CDR3nt: TGTGCCTGGAGTCGAACAGGGACTAGCAATCAGCCCCAGCATTTT
d_gene: NA; j_gene: TRBJ1-1; abundance: NA; v_gene: TRBV5-1; CDR3aa: CASSLDSQSRNTEAFF; CDR3nt: TGCGCCAGCAGCTTGGACTCTCAAAGCCGAAACACTGAAGCTTTCTTT
d_gene: NA; j_gene: TRBJ1-4; abundance: NA; v_gene: TRBV30; CDR3aa: CAWSVRGRLNEKLFF; CDR3nt: TGTGCCTGGAGTGTACGAGGGCGTCTTAATGAAAAACTGTTTTTT
d_gene: TRBD2; j_gene: TRBJ2-5; abundance: NA; v_gene: TRBV14; CDR3aa: CASSQGAGHWQETQYF; CDR3nt: TGTGCCAGCAGCCAAGGAGCGGGGCATTGGCAAGAGACCCAGTACTTC
d_gene: NA; j_gene: TRBJ2-7; abundance: NA; v_gene: TRBV7-8; CDR3aa: CASSLVRGEQYF; CDR3nt: TGTGCCAGCAGCTTAGTTCGAGGGGAGCAGTACTTC
d_gene: NA; j_gene: TRBJ1-6; abundance: NA; v_gene: TRBV13; CDR3aa: CASSLRGYNSPLHF; CDR3nt: TGTGCCAGCAGCTTACGAGGTTATAATTCACCCCTCCACTTT
d_gene: TRBD1; j_gene: TRBJ1-2; abundance: NA; v_gene: TRBV29-1; CDR3aa: CSVEWQGARYGYTF; CDR3nt: TGCAGCGTTGAGTGGCAGGGGGCCCGGTATGGCTACACCTTC
d_gene: NA; j_gene: TRBJ1-1; abundance: NA; v_gene: TRBV30; CDR3aa: CAWQGGMNTEAFF; CDR3nt: TGTGCCTGGCAAGGGGGAATGAACACTGAAGCTTTCTTT
d_gene: TRBD1; j_gene: TRBJ2-1; abundance: NA; v_gene: TRBV7-9; CDR3aa: CASSRSGTGGPNEQFF; CDR3nt: TGTGCCAGCAGCCGTTCCGGGACAGGGGGCCCCAATGAGCAGTTCTTC
d_gene: TRBD2; j_gene: TRBJ2-3; abundance: NA; v_gene: TRBV7-2; CDR3aa: CASSLGPVGGARTDTQYF; CDR3nt: TGTGCCAGCAGCCTAGGACCCGTCGGGGGGGCCCGCACAGATACGCAGTATTTT
d_gene: TRBD2; j_gene: TRBJ2-3; abundance: NA; v_gene: TRBV28; CDR3aa: CASSSGLAGVGDTQYF; CDR3nt: TGTGCCAGCAGTTCGGGACTAGCGGGAGTGGGAGATACGCAGTATTTT
d_gene: TRBD2; j_gene: TRBJ2-1; abundance: NA; v_gene: TRBV13; CDR3aa: CASSSLTTGLAGVDEQFF; CDR3nt: TGTGCCAGCAGCTCCCTAACCACGGGACTAGCGGGAGTCGATGAGCAGTTCTTC
d_gene: NA; j_gene: TRBJ1-1; abundance: NA; v_gene: TRBV7-3; CDR3aa: CASSVDGEAEAFF; CDR3nt: TGTGCCAGCAGTGTTGACGGTGAGGCTGAAGCTTTCTTT
d_gene: TRBD1; j_gene: TRBJ1-2; abundance: NA; v_gene: TRBV6-4; CDR3aa: CASSSTRQGRVYGYTF; CDR3nt: TGTGCCAGCAGTTCAACACGACAGGGGCGAGTGTATGGCTACACCTTC
d_gene: TRBD2; j_gene: TRBJ2-3; abundance: NA; v_gene: TRBV5-4; CDR3aa: CASSALGTSGGTDTQYF; CDR3nt: TGTGCCAGCAGCGCTTTGGGGACTAGCGGGGGAACAGATACGCAGTATTTT
d_gene: NA; j_gene: TRBJ1-1; abundance: NA; v_gene: TRBV7-9; CDR3aa: CASSSGRANTEAFF; CDR3nt: TGTGCCAGCAGCTCCGGGAGGGCAAACACTGAAGCTTTCTTT
d_gene: NA; j_gene: TRBJ1-5; abundance: NA; v_gene: TRBV10-3; CDR3aa: CAISPPGEPQHF; CDR3nt: TGTGCCATCAGCCCACCCGGGGAGCCCCAGCATTTT
d_gene: TRBD1; j_gene: TRBJ1-5; abundance: NA; v_gene: TRBV5-3; CDR3aa: CARSLVPRTGLDQPQHF; CDR3nt: TGTGCCAGAAGCTTGGTACCTAGGACAGGCCTCGATCAGCCCCAGCATTTT
d_gene: NA; j_gene: TRBJ2-5; abundance: once; v_gene: TRBV29-1; CDR3aa: CSVEGARGETQYF; CDR3nt: TGCAGCGTTGAGGGAGCTAGAGGGGAGACCCAGTACTTC
d_gene: NA; j_gene: TRBJ2-5; abundance: NA; v_gene: TRBV5-1; CDR3aa: CASSLGTAKETQYF; CDR3nt: TGCGCCAGCAGCTTAGGGACTGCGAAAGAGACCCAGTACTTC
d_gene: TRBD1; j_gene: TRBJ1-1; abundance: NA; v_gene: TRBV30; CDR3aa: CAWSVPDRGFGEAFF; CDR3nt: TGTGCCTGGAGTGTCCCGGACAGGGGGTTTGGTGAAGCTTTCTTT
d_gene: TRBD1; j_gene: TRBJ2-7; abundance: once; v_gene: TRBV9; CDR3aa: CASSRTGRSYEQYF; CDR3nt: TGTGCCAGCAGCCGGACAGGACGCTCCTACGAGCAGTACTTC
d_gene: NA; j_gene: TRBJ2-7; abundance: NA; v_gene: TRBV5-8; CDR3aa: CASSLRASKVLYEQYF; CDR3nt: TGTGCCAGCAGCTTGAGGGCTAGCAAGGTCCTCTACGAGCAGTACTTC
d_gene: NA; j_gene: TRBJ1-2; abundance: NA; v_gene: TRBV6-1; CDR3aa: CASSPNTGQSDGYTF; CDR3nt: TGTGCCAGCAGCCCCAACACCGGACAGTCAGATGGCTACACCTTC
d_gene: TRBD1; j_gene: TRBJ1-1; abundance: NA; v_gene: TRBV2; CDR3aa: CASSVQGDTEAFF; CDR3nt: TGTGCCAGCAGTGTACAGGGGGACACTGAAGCTTTCTTT
d_gene: TRBD1; j_gene: TRBJ2-7; abundance: NA; v_gene: TRBV4-1; CDR3aa: CASSLTGGGPYEQYF; CDR3nt: TGCGCCAGCAGCCTGACAGGGGGAGGCCCCTACGAGCAGTACTTC
d_gene: NA; j_gene: TRBJ2-7; abundance: NA; v_gene: TRBV11-1; CDR3aa: CASRSYWDTSSAEQYF; CDR3nt: TGTGCCAGCAGATCTTACTGGGACACATCGAGCGCCGAGCAGTACTTC
d_gene: NA; j_gene: TRBJ1-2; abundance: NA; v_gene: TRBV7-9; CDR3aa: CASSPGTTFYGYTF; CDR3nt: TGTGCCAGCAGCCCCGGGACAACCTTCTATGGCTACACCTTC
d_gene: NA; j_gene: TRBJ2-1; abundance: NA; v_gene: TRBV18; CDR3aa: CASSPGRESYNEQFF; CDR3nt: TGTGCCAGCTCACCAGGACGGGAATCCTACAATGAGCAGTTCTTC
d_gene: NA; j_gene: TRBJ2-7; abundance: NA; v_gene: TRBV30; CDR3aa: CAWRWRNSYEQYF; CDR3nt: TGTGCCTGGAGGTGGCGGAACTCCTACGAGCAGTACTTC
d_gene: TRBD1; j_gene: TRBJ2-3; abundance: NA; v_gene: TRBV2; CDR3aa: CASSVGQGMSDTQYF; CDR3nt: TGTGCCAGCAGTGTGGGACAGGGTATGTCAGATACGCAGTATTTT
d_gene: NA; j_gene: TRBJ1-4; abundance: NA; v_gene: TRBV6-1; CDR3aa: CASRGGRDEKLFF; CDR3nt: TGTGCCAGCAGAGGGGGACGGGATGAAAAACTGTTTTTT
d_gene: NA; j_gene: TRBJ2-5; abundance: NA; v_gene: TRBV30; CDR3aa: CAWSGGQETQYF; CDR3nt: TGTGCCTGGAGCGGTGGTCAAGAGACCCAGTACTTC
d_gene: TRBD2; j_gene: TRBJ2-1; abundance: NA; v_gene: TRBV29-1; CDR3aa: CSAWLAGGNNEQFF; CDR3nt: TGCAGCGCTTGGTTGGCGGGGGGTAACAATGAGCAGTTCTTC
d_gene: TRBD1; j_gene: TRBJ2-3; abundance: NA; v_gene: TRBV5-1; CDR3aa: CASSAGQVTDTQYF; CDR3nt: TGCGCCAGCAGCGCCGGACAGGTTACAGATACGCAGTATTTT
d_gene: NA; j_gene: TRBJ1-2; abundance: NA; v_gene: TRBV14; CDR3aa: CASSLGTGYGYTF; CDR3nt: TGTGCCAGCAGCCTTGGAACAGGGTACGGCTACACCTTC
d_gene: TRBD1; j_gene: TRBJ2-7; abundance: NA; v_gene: TRBV6-1; CDR3aa: CASREDRGAYEQYF; CDR3nt: TGTGCCAGCAGGGAGGACAGGGGAGCCTACGAGCAGTACTTC